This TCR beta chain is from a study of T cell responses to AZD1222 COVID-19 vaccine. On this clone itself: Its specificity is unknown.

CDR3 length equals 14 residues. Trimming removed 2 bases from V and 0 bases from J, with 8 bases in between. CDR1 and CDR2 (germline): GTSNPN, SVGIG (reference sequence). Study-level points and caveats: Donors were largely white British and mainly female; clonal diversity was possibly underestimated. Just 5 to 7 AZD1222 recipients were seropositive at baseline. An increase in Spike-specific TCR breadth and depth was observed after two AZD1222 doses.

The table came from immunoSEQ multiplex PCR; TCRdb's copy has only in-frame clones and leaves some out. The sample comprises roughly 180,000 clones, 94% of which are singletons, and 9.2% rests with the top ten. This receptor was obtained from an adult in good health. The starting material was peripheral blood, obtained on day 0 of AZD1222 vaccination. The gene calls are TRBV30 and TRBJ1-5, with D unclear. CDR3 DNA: TGTGCCTGGAGTTCTCTATATAGCAATCAGCCCCAGCATTTT. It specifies CAWSSLYSNQPQHF.